These 32 T cell receptor beta chains were sequenced from one sample in a study of T cells in Graves' hyperthyroidism and ophthalmopathy. RNA transcripts provided the source from which TCR beta CDR3 regions were amplified. During a first-round RT-PCR of the TCR CDR3, the HTBI primer set was used. MiXCR was run by TCRdb on the multiplex PCR reads, yielding one entry per CDR3 protein. The table includes about 600,000 distinct CDR3 sequences, 13% to 15% detected once. The specimen sequenced was blood. These receptors originate from a woman under 30 with Graves' ophthalmopathy.

This clonotype was counted ten times or more. The chain is built from TRBV7-2 and TRBJ1-2; TRBD1 aligns across 10 bases. Germline CDR1 reads SGHTA; CDR2 reads FQGNSA. V lost 5 bases and J lost 8; bases outside the gene matches: 8. The CDR3 consists of 14 residues. The DNA of the CDR3 is TGTGCCAGCAGCCGCCGACAGGGGGCATCCGGCTACACCTTC. This codes for CASSRRQGASGYTF.

There are a few counts of this clonotype. The rearrangement joins TRBV20-1 to TRBJ2-1; D gene unclear. The CDR3 length is 10 residues. CDR1 and CDR2 (germline): DFQATT, SNEGSKA (reference sequence). In DNA, the CDR3 is TGCAGCTTCCCACGCAATGAGCAGTTCTTC. Translated: CSFPRNEQFF.

This clonotype occurred a few times. CDR3 loop: CASSPLDRGVSNQPQHF. CDR3 nucleotides: TGTGCCAGCAGTCCGTTGGACAGGGGTGTAAGCAATCAGCCCCAGCATTTT. The gene calls are TRBV6-1 and TRBJ1-5; 9 bases line up with TRBD1. The V gene end was trimmed by 5 bases and the J gene end by 1 base; junction bases not matched to a gene: 9. The CDR3 is 17 amino acids. Germline V gene data show CDR1 as MNHNS and CDR2 as SASEGT.

The table lists this clonotype with many counts. This chain links TRBV12-5 with TRBJ1-1, with D possibly TRBD1 on 5 matching bases. CDR1 is LGHNT and CDR2 is FRNRAP in the germline V gene. The CDR3 is 15 amino acids. Trimming shortened V by 3 bases and J by 4 bases, and 15 bases separated the two germline ends. The CDR3 is CASGFPKTVGTEAFF. The DNA of the CDR3 is TGTGCTAGTGGTTTCCCTAAGACAGTGGGCACTGAAGCTTTCTTT.

The table lists this clonotype with many counts. The chain links TRBV28 to TRBJ2-7; tentatively, D is TRBD2 (6 bases). This CDR3 is 12 amino acids long. Germline assignment: CDR1 MDHEN and CDR2 SYDVKM. V shed 2 bases and J shed 9 bases, with 11 bases lying between them. CDR3 coding DNA: TGTGCCAGCAGTTTAAGCCGGGGAGGGCAGTACTTC. This encodes CASSLSRGGQYF.

This clonotype was seen only a few times. The chain uses TRBV20-1 and TRBJ2-5; D remains ambiguous. V was trimmed by 0 bases and J by 4 bases, leaving 12 bases between them. The CDR3 sequence is 14 residues long. Germline V gene lookup returns CDR1 DFQATT and CDR2 SNEGSKA (reference sequence). DNA of the CDR3: TGCAGTGCTAGAGATCTTGATAGTCCAGAGACCCAGTACTTC. Its protein is CSARDLDSPETQYF.

This clonotype has a count of ten or more. The chain is built from TRBV5-1 and TRBJ2-2; no clear D gene. The germline CDR1 and CDR2 sequences are SGHRS and YFSETQ. CDR3 size: 14 residues. V lost 6 bases to trimming and J lost 4 bases, with 13 bases between them. CDR3 loop: CASTFGPGTGELFF. DNA for the CDR3: TGCGCCAGCACCTTCGGTCCAGGCACCGGGGAGCTGTTTTTT.

V usage is TRBV3-1 and J usage is TRBJ2-1; 13 nucleotides agree with TRBD2. CDR3 length equals 16 residues. The V and J ends lost 4 bases and 7 bases, in that order; junction bases with no gene match: 7. Per germline, CDR1 LGHDT and CDR2 YNNKEL (reference sequence). The CDR3 protein is CASSRPGLAGLNEQFF. The CDR3, as DNA: TGTGCCAGCAGCCGGCCGGGACTAGCGGGGTTGAATGAGCAGTTCTTC.

This clonotype was seen repeatedly, ten times or more. The V call is TRBV15, the J call TRBJ2-7; 8 positions agree with TRBD2. After removal of 5 bases from V and 2 bases from J, the junction contained 5 bases not matched to a gene. Germline CDR1 LNHNV, CDR2 YYDKDF (reference sequence). This CDR3 is 14 amino acids long. The chain's CDR3 is CATSPGLETYEQYF. The CDR3, as DNA: TGTGCCACCAGCCCGGGACTAGAGACCTACGAGCAGTACTTC.

The chain joins TRBV9 to TRBJ1-1, with D maybe TRBD1 (6 bases). V was pared by 4 bases and J by 4 bases, with 17 bases between. The germline CDR1 and CDR2 sequences are SGDLS and YYNGEE. The CDR3 covers 15 residues. The CDR3: CASSPEQGFSTEAFF. The CDR3 DNA reads TGTGCCAGCAGCCCCGAACAGGGTTTTAGCACTGAAGCTTTCTTT.

The chain recombines TRBV28 with TRBJ2-6, with TRBD2 as a possible D gene (6 bases). Trimming pared 5 bases from V and 0 bases from J, leaving 14 bases between. The CDR3 has 17 residues. The V gene's germline CDR1 is MDHEN and CDR2 SYDVKM. Written as DNA, the CDR3 is TGTGCCAGCAGTGTGGAGGGTGTCTCCTCTGGGGCCAACGTCCTGACTTTC. Protein: CASSVEGVSSGANVLTF.

V and J are TRBV5-1 and TRBJ2-5; possible D gene TRBD2, 5 bases. Trimming took off 2 bases at V and 3 bases at J, with 17 bases between the two ends. The germline CDR1 and CDR2 sequences are SGHRS and YFSETQ. The length of the CDR3 is 16 residues. CDR3: CASSFGVEAAKETQYF. The CDR3 DNA follows: TGCGCCAGCAGCTTCGGCGTGGAGGCTGCGAAAGAGACCCAGTACTTC.

This clonotype was seen at least ten times. This chain uses TRBV6-1 with TRBJ2-7; no clear D. Trimming removed 3 bases from V and 2 bases from J, with 11 bases in between. The germline V gene encodes CDR1 MNHNS and CDR2 SASEGT. CDR3 length equals 14 residues. The CDR3 region is CASSDRRSPYEQYF. Written as DNA, the CDR3 is TGTGCCAGCAGTGATAGGCGGAGCCCCTACGAGCAGTACTTC.

V and J are TRBV20-1 and TRBJ2-7; D is unresolved. The CDR3 contains 11 residues. Germline V gene sequence: CDR1 DFQATT, CDR2 SNEGSKA (reference sequence). Deletions cut 5 bases from V and 0 bases from J, with 5 bases between. CDR3 loop: CSAGDSYEQYF. CDR3 coding DNA: TGCAGTGCTGGGGACTCCTACGAGCAGTACTTC.

The rearrangement joins TRBV19 to TRBJ1-3; 9 nucleotides line up with TRBD1. Germline V lookup: CDR1 LNHDA, CDR2 SQIVND (reference sequence). After removal of 4 bases from V and 5 bases from J, the junction contained 9 bases not matched to a gene. The CDR3 runs 16 residues. The CDR3 DNA sequence: TGTGCCAGTAGTACTCGCTCGGGACAGGGAAGAAACACCATATATTTT. Protein sequence: CASSTRSGQGRNTIYF.

This clonotype occurred a few times. CDR3 DNA sequence: TGTGCCAGCAACGCGGGGGGGGCGGAGGAGACCCAGTACTTC. It yields the protein CASNAGGAEETQYF. The V call is TRBV19, the J call TRBJ2-5, with 9 positions matching TRBD2. The CDR3 has 14 residues. Germline V gives CDR1 LNHDA, CDR2 SQIVND (reference sequence). The V segment lost 9 bases and the J segment 5 bases; nucleotides outside the gene matches: 10.

This clonotype was counted a few times. V and J are TRBV6-6 and TRBJ1-1; D remains unclear. With 0 bases removed from V and 8 bases from J, the gap between germline ends came to 13 bases. CDR1 is MNHNY and CDR2 is SVGAGI in the germline V gene (reference sequence). The CDR3 is made up of 14 amino acids. The CDR3 reads CASSYSMGMVEAFF. CDR3 bases: TGTGCCAGCAGTTACTCGATGGGGATGGTCGAAGCTTTCTTT.

In its sample, this clonotype was seen a few times. The chain links TRBV5-1 to TRBJ1-1; D unclear. There are 12 residues in the CDR3. V was trimmed by 1 base and J by 8 bases, leaving 9 bases between them. Germline assignment: CDR1 SGHRS and CDR2 YFSETQ. This CDR3 is CASSLTAGEAFF. The CDR3 DNA follows: TGCGCCAGCAGCTTGACGGCAGGAGAAGCTTTCTTT.

This clonotype has just a few counts. This chain links TRBV5-4 with TRBJ1-2; D gene unclear. Germline CDR1 is SGHNT and CDR2 is YYREEE (reference sequence). V shed 5 bases and J shed 2 bases, with 16 bases lying between them. This CDR3 is built from 15 residues. CDR3 sequence: CASRGRQEDNYGYTF. The CDR3 DNA follows: TGTGCCAGCAGGGGGAGGCAGGAGGACAACTATGGCTACACCTTC. Filled out from reference TRBV5-4 and TRBJ1-2, the complete variable domain reads ETGVTQSPTHLIKTRGQQVTLRCSSQSGHNTVSWYQQALGQGPQFIFQYYREEENGRGNFPPRFSGLQFPNYSSELNVNALELDDSALYLCASRGRQEDNYGYTFGSGTRLTVV.

The sample holds a few counts of this clonotype. The rearrangement links TRBV12-3 or TRBV12-4 to TRBJ2-1; 12 bases are a match to TRBD1. This CDR3 has 15 amino acids. V shed 6 bases, J shed 8 bases, and the junction held 8 bases outside the gene matches. The CDR3 here is CASRGAGTGGHEQFF. CDR3 sequence (DNA): TGTGCCAGCAGGGGGGCCGGGACAGGGGGCCATGAGCAGTTCTTC.

Many counts were recorded for this clonotype. This sequence joins TRBV2 and TRBJ1-5; weak D call: TRBD1 (5 bases). This CDR3 contains 15 residues. Trimming left V 5 bases short and J 3 bases short, with 14 bases between. The germline CDR1 and CDR2 sequences are SNHLY and FYNNEI. The CDR3 DNA is TGTGCCAGCAGTTCCAGGCGGGACCTCAATCAGCCCCAGCATTTT. As protein: CASSSRRDLNQPQHF.

The chain links TRBV30 to TRBJ2-2; tentative D call: TRBD2 (5 bases). The CDR3 spans 14 residues. Germline CDR1 and CDR2: GTSNPN and SVGIG (reference sequence). V lost 3 bases to trimming and J lost 1 base, with 9 bases between them. The CDR3 region is CAWRSRENTGELFF. Here the CDR3 DNA reads TGTGCCTGGAGGAGTCGGGAGAACACCGGGGAGCTGTTTTTT. The full variable domain, rest sourced from reference TRBV30 and TRBJ2-2, is SQTIHQWPATLVQPVGSPLSLECTVEGTSNPNLYWYRQAAGRGLQLLFYSVGIGQISSEVPQNLSASRPQDRQFILSSKKLLLSDSGFYLCAWRSRENTGELFFGEGSRLTVL.

This clonotype was recorded at least ten times. The chain links TRBV11-3 to TRBJ1-1; the D is unclear. This CDR3 contains 14 residues. Trimming pared 0 bases from V and 1 base from J, leaving 6 bases between. CDR1 is SGHNT, CDR2 YENEEA, per germline. The CDR3 DNA reads TGTGCCAGCAGCTTAGAGGGCGAGAACACTGAAGCTTTCTTT. Translated, it gives CASSLEGENTEAFF.

This clonotype was found many times. V gene TRBV11-1 combines with J gene TRBJ1-1, with a possible D match to TRBD1 (5 bases). V lost 5 bases to trimming and J lost 3 bases, with 10 bases between them. The CDR3 loop spans 13 amino acids. Germline V gene lookup returns CDR1 SGHAT and CDR2 FQDESV (reference sequence). CDR3 sequence (DNA): TGTGCCAGCAGCGCTACGGGGGACACTGAAGCTTTCTTT. It codes for CASSATGDTEAFF.

This clonotype was counted many times. This chain links TRBV18 with TRBJ2-5; the match to TRBD2 covers 8 bases. This CDR3 has 14 residues. The V gene end was trimmed by 6 bases and the J gene end by 1 base; junction bases not matched to a gene: 4. In germline, CDR1 is KGHSH, CDR2 LQKENI. Here the CDR3 DNA reads TGTGCCAGCTCCCACAGCGGGAGCCAAGAGACCCAGTACTTC. It encodes CASSHSGSQETQYF.

This clonotype was detected ten times or more. The gene calls are TRBV12-3 or TRBV12-4 and TRBJ2-1; 14 bases are shared with TRBD2. The V and J ends lost 6 bases and 10 bases, in that order; junction bases with no gene match: 8. CDR3 size: 15 residues. CDR3 residues: CASRPGTSGSEEQFF. The CDR3 DNA reads TGTGCCAGCAGGCCCGGGACTAGCGGGAGCGAGGAGCAGTTCTTC.

This clonotype has ten or more counts. J is TRBJ2-5 and V is TRBV5-6, with a tentative D call TRBD1 (5 bases). Germline V gives CDR1 SGHDT, CDR2 YYEEEE. This CDR3 comprises 13 residues. Trimming left V 2 bases short and J 2 bases short, with 7 bases between. CDR3 in DNA: TGTGCCAGCAGCTTTCAGGGACAAGAGACCCAGTACTTC. Translated, it gives CASSFQGQETQYF.

This clonotype has a count of ten or more. This chain links TRBV7-9 with TRBJ2-5, with TRBD2 identical over 8 bases. The CDR3 spans 16 residues. V shed 1 base, J shed 2 bases, and the junction held 6 bases outside the gene matches. Germline V CDR1 and CDR2: SEHNR, FQNEAQ (reference sequence). CDR3 protein: CASSLVGASGQETQYF. CDR3 DNA: TGTGCCAGCAGCTTAGTGGGGGCTAGCGGGCAAGAGACCCAGTACTTC.

This clonotype was observed at least ten times. The chain couples TRBV7-6 to TRBJ2-7; D is uncertain. Per the germline V gene, CDR1 is SGHVS and CDR2 is FNYEAQ. V was shortened by 1 base and J by 5 bases, with 12 bases between the two germline ends. CDR3 length equals 14 residues. The CDR3, as DNA: TGTGCCAGCAGCTTAGAAGGGCTAGTCCACGAGCAGTACTTC. The encoded protein is CASSLEGLVHEQYF.

This chain uses TRBV27 with TRBJ1-2; perhaps TRBD1 as D (5 bases). This CDR3 comprises 11 residues. The V gene lost 7 bases and the J gene lost 5 bases, with 8 bases spanning the gap. CDR1 MNHEY and CDR2 SMNVEV come from the germline V gene (reference sequence). CDR3 residues: CASTSGYGYTF. The CDR3 nucleotides read TGTGCCAGCACCTCAGGGTATGGCTACACCTTC.

This clonotype was counted only a few times. The chain carries TRBV5-1 and TRBJ2-2, with 14 positions matching TRBD2. The J segment lost 5 bases and the V segment lost 5 bases, leaving 14 bases of the junction unmatched. Per germline, CDR1 SGHRS and CDR2 YFSETQ. The CDR3 runs 19 residues. DNA for the CDR3: TGCGCCAGCAGGACCGGGACTAGCGGGAGAAGGGGAGAGACCGGGGAGCTGTTTTTT. Translated, it gives CASRTGTSGRRGETGELFF.

The chain couples TRBV18 to TRBJ1-5; tentatively, D is TRBD1 (5 bases). The CDR3 is 15 residues long. Trimming took off 8 bases at V and 0 bases at J, with 14 bases between the two ends. Germline CDR1 reads KGHSH; CDR2 reads LQKENI. CDR3 nucleotide sequence: TGTGCCAGCCACTCGGACACGAGTAGCAATCAGCCCCAGCATTTT. Translated: CASHSDTSSNQPQHF.